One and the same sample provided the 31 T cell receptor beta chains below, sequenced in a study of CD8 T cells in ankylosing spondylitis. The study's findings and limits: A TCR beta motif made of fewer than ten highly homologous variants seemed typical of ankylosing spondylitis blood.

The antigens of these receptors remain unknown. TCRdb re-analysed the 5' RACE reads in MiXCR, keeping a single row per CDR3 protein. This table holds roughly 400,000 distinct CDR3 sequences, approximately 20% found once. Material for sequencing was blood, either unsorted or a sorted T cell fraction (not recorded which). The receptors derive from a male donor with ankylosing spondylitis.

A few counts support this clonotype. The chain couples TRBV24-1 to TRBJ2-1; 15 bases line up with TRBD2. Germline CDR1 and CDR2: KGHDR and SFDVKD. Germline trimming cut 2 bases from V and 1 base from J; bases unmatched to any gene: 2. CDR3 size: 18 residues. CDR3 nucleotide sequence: TGTGCCACCAGTGATTCCGGACTAGCGGGAGGGTCCTACAATGAGCAGTTCTTC. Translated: CATSDSGLAGGSYNEQFF.

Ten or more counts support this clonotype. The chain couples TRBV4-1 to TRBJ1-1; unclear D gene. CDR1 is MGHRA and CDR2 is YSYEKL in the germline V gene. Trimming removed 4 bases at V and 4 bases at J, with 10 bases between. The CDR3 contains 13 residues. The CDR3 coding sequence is TGCGCCAGCAGCCGCGGAGGGATCACTGAAGCTTTCTTT. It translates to CASSRGGITEAFF.

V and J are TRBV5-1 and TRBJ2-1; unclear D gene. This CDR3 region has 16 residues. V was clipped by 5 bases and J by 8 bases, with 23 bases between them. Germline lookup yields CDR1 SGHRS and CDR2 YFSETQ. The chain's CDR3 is CASRRRFGPGRDEQFF. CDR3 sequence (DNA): TGCGCCAGCAGGCGCCGTTTTGGACCGGGTCGTGATGAGCAGTTCTTC.

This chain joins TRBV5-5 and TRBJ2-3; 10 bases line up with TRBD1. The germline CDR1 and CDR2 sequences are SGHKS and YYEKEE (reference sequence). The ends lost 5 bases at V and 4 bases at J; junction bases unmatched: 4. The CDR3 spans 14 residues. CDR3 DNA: TGTGCCAGCAGATGGGACAGGGGTGCAGATACGCAGTATTTT. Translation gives CASRWDRGADTQYF.

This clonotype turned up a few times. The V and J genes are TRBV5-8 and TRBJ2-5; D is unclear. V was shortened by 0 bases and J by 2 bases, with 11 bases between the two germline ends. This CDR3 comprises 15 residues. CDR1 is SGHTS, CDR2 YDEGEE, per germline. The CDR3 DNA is TGTGCCAGCAGCTTGGGGGGAAGGGTACAAGAGACCCAGTACTTC. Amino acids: CASSLGGRVQETQYF.

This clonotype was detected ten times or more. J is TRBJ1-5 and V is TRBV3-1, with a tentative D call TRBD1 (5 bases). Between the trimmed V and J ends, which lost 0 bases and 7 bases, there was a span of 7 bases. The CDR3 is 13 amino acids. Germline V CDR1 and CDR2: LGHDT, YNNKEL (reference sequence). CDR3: CASSQDRGQPQHF. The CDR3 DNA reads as TGTGCCAGCAGCCAAGATAGGGGCCAGCCCCAGCATTTT.

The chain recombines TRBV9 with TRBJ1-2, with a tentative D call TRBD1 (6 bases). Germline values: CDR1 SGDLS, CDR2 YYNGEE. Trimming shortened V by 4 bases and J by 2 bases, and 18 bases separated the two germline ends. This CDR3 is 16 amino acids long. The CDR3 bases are TGTGCCAGCAGCACACGGGACACGGCTTCGAACTATGGCTACACCTTC. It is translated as CASSTRDTASNYGYTF. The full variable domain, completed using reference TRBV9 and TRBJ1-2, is DSGVTQTPKHLITATGQRVTLRCSPRSGDLSVYWYQQSLDQGLQFLIQYYNGEERAKGNILERFSAQQFPDLHSELNLSSLELGDSALYFCASSTRDTASNYGYTFGSGTRLTVV.

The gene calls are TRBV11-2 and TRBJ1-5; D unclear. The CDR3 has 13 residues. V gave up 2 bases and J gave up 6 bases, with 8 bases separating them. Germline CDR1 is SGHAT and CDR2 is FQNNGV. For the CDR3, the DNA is TGTGCCAGCAGCTTATTCTCGGGTCAGCCCCAGCATTTT. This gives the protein CASSLFSGQPQHF.

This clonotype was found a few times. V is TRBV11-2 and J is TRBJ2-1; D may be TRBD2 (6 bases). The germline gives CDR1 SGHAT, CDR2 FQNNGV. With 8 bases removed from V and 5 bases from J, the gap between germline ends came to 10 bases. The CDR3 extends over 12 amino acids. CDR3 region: CASGRRNNEQFF. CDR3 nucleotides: TGTGCCAGCGGGAGGCGGAACAATGAGCAGTTCTTC.

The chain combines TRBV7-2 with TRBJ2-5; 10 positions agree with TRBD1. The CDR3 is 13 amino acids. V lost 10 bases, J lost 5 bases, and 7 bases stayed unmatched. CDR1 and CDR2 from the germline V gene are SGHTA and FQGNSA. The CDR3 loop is CATGTGVRETQYF. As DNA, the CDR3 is TGTGCCACCGGGACAGGGGTGCGGGAGACCCAGTACTTC.

The CDR3 here is CASSSGTGVYEQYF. CDR3 nucleotide sequence: TGTGCCAGCAGCTCCGGGACAGGGGTTTACGAGCAGTACTTC. This chain links TRBV7-9 with TRBJ2-7, with 10 bases fitting TRBD1. The CDR3 totals 14 residues. Germline CDR1 is SEHNR and CDR2 is FQNEAQ (reference sequence). Germline trimming cut 4 bases from V and 4 bases from J; bases unmatched to any gene: 4.

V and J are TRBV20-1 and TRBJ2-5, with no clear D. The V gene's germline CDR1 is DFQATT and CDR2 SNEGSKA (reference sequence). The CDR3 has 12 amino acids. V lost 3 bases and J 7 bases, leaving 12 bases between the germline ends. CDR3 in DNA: TGCAGTGCTAGTAACCGCTTGGTGACCCAGTACTTC. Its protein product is CSASNRLVTQYF.

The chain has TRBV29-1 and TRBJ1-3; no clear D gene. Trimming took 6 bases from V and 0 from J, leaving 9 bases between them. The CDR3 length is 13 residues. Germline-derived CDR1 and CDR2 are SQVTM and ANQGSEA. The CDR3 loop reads CSVNGYSGNTIYF. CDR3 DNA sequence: TGCAGCGTAAACGGTTACTCTGGAAACACCATATATTTT. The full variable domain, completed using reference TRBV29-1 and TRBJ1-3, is SAVISQKPSRDICQRGTSLTIQCQVDSQVTMMFWYRQQPGQSLTLIATANQGSEATYESGFVIDKFPISRPNLTFSTLTVSNMSPEDSSIYLCSVNGYSGNTIYFGEGSWLTVV.

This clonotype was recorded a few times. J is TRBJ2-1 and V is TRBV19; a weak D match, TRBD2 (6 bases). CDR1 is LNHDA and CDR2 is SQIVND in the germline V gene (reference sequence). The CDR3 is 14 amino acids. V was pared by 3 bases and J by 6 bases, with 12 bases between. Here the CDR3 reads CASSMSGVRNEQFF. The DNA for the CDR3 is TGTGCCAGTAGTATGTCGGGAGTGCGCAATGAGCAGTTCTTC.

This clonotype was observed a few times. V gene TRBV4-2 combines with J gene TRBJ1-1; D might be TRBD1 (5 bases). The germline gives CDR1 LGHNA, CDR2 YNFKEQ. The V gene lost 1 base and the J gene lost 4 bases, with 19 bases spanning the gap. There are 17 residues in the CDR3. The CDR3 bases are TGTGCCAGCAGCCAAGGAGGGCCAGGTTCGAGGGGCACTGAAGCTTTCTTT. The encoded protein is CASSQGGPGSRGTEAFF.

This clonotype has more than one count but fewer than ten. CDR3: CASNQLGNTEAFF. In nucleotides, the CDR3 is TGTGCCAGCAACCAGCTCGGGAACACTGAAGCTTTCTTT. The chain recombines TRBV5-5 with TRBJ1-1; no firm D call. This CDR3 has 13 amino acids. V shed 6 bases and J shed 1 base, with 10 bases lying between them. Per germline, CDR1 SGHKS and CDR2 YYEKEE (reference sequence).

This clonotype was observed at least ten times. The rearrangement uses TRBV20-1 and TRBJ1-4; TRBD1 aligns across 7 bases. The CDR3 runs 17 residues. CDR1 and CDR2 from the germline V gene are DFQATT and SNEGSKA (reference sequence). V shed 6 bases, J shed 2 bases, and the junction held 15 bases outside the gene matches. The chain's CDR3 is CSAARNRGVGTNEKLFF. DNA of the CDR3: TGCAGTGCCGCCCGAAACAGGGGCGTCGGGACTAATGAAAAACTGTTTTTT.

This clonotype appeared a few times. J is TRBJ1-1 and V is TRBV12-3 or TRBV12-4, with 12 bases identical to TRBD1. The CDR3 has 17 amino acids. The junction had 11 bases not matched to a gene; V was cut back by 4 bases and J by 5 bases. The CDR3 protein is CASSYRGTGGAWTEAFF. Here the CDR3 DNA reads TGTGCCAGCAGTTACCGGGGGACAGGGGGCGCGTGGACTGAAGCTTTCTTT.

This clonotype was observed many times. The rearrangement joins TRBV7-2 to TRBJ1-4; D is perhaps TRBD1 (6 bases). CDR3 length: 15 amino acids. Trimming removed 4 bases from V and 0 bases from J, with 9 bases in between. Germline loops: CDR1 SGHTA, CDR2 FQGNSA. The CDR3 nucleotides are TGTGCCAGCAGCTCAGGACAGACAACTAATGAAAAACTGTTTTTT. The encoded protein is CASSSGQTTNEKLFF.

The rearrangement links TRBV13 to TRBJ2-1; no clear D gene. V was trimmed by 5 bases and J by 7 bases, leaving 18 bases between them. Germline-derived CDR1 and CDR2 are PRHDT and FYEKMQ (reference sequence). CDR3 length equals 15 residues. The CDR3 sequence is CASSKGRGRVNEQFF. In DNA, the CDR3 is TGTGCCAGCAGCAAGGGCCGCGGTCGAGTAAATGAGCAGTTCTTC.

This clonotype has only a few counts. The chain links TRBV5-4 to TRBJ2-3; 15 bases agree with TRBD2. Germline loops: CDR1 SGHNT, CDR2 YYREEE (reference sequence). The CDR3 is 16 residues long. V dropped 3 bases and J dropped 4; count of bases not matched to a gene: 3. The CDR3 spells CASSSGLAGGSDTQYF. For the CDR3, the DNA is TGTGCCAGCAGCTCGGGACTAGCGGGAGGATCAGATACGCAGTATTTT.

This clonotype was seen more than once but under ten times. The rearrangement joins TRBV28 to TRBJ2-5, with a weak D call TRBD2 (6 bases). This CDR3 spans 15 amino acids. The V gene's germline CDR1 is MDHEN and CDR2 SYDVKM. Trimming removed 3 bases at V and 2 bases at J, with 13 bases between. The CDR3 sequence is CASSFGGLLQETQYF. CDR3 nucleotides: TGTGCCAGCAGTTTTGGGGGACTGCTACAAGAGACCCAGTACTTC.

The CDR3 bases are TGTGCCAGCAGTTGGGTAGGGCGCAGCCACGATAACACCGGGGAGCTGTTTTTT. It encodes CASSWVGRSHDNTGELFF. The chain has TRBV12-3 or TRBV12-4 and TRBJ2-2; no clear D gene. Trimming pared 4 bases from V and 2 bases from J, leaving 20 bases between. The CDR3 has 18 amino acids.

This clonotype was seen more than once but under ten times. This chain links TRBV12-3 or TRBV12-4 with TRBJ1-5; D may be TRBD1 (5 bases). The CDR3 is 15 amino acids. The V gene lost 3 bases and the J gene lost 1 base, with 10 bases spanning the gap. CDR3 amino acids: CASSFQGTSNQPQHF. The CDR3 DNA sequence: TGTGCCAGCAGTTTTCAGGGTACGAGCAATCAGCCCCAGCATTTT.

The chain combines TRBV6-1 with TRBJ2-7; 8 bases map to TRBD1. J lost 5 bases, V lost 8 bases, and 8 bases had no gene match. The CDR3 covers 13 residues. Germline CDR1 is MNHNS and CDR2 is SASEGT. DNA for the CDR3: TGTGCCAGCGGTAGACAGGGGCGCGACGAGCAGTACTTC. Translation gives CASGRQGRDEQYF.

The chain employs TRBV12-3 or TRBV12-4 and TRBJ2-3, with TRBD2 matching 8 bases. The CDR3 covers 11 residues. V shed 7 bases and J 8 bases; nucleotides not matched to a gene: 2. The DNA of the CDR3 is TGTGCCAGCACCCGGGGGGGTACGCAGTATTTT. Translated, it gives CASTRGGTQYF.

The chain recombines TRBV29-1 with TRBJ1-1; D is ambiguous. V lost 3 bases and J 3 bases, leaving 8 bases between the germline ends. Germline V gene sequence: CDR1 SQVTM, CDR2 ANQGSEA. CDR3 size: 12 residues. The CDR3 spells CSVDGLDTEAFF. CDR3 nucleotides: TGCAGCGTTGACGGGTTGGACACTGAAGCTTTCTTT.

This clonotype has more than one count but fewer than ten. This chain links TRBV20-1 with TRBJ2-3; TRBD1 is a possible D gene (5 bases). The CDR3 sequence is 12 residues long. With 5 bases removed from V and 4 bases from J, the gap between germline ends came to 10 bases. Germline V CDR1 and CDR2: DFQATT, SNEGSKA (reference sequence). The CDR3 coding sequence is TGCAGTGCTCAAGGACATGCAGATACGCAGTATTTT. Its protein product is CSAQGHADTQYF.

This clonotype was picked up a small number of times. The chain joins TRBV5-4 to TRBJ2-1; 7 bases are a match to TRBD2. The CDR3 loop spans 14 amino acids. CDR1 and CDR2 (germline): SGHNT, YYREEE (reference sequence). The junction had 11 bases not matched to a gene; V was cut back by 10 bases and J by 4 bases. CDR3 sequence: CAARAGDRYNEQFF. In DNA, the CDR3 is TGTGCCGCACGTGCGGGAGACCGTTACAATGAGCAGTTCTTC. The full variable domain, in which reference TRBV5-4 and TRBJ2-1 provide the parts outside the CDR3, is ETGVTQSPTHLIKTRGQQVTLRCSSQSGHNTVSWYQQALGQGPQFIFQYYREEENGRGNFPPRFSGLQFPNYSSELNVNALELDDSALYLCAARAGDRYNEQFFGPGTRLTVL.

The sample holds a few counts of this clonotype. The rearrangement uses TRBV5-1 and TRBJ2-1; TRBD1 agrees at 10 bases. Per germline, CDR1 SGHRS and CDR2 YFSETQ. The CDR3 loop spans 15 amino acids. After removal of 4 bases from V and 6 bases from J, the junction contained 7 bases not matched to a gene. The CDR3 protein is CASSRQGAQGNEQFF. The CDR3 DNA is TGCGCCAGCAGCCGACAGGGGGCGCAGGGCAATGAGCAGTTCTTC.

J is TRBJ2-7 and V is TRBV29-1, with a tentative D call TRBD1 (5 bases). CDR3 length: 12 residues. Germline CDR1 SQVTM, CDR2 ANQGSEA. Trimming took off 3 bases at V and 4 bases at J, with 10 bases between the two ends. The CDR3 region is CSVDGAGYEQYF. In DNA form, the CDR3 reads TGCAGCGTTGATGGGGCTGGTTACGAGCAGTACTTC.